The 16 T cell receptor beta chains below come from one sample, sequenced in a study of T cells after yellow fever vaccination. TCRdb ran MiXCR on the 5' RACE reads and lists one entry per CDR3 protein. The repertoire has roughly 150,000 distinct CDR3 sequences, approximately 6.6% of them found once; the top ten carry more than 0.6%. Sequenced here: CD4+ T cells sorted from PBMCs, sampled 10 days after the yellow fever booster vaccination. Receptors originate from a man aged 25 to 45 who received the YFV17D yellow fever vaccine.

This clonotype was observed at least ten times. This chain joins TRBV7-3 and TRBJ2-3, with 12 bases lining up with TRBD2. The germline CDR1 and CDR2 sequences are SGHTA and FQGTGA. Losses at the gene ends were 5 bases for V and 6 bases for J; bases not matched to a gene: 6. This CDR3 is 15 amino acids long. In nucleotides, the CDR3 is TGTGCCAGCAGCCGACTAGCGGGAGTGTTGGATACGCAGTATTTT. Amino acids: CASSRLAGVLDTQYF.

This clonotype occurred many times. The chain has TRBV20-1 and TRBJ2-3; TRBD2 matches 7 bases. With V trimmed by 2 bases and J by 2 bases, 10 bases remained unmatched. The germline gives CDR1 DFQATT, CDR2 SNEGSKA (reference sequence). The CDR3 has 16 amino acids. The CDR3 nucleotides are TGCAGTGCTAGATTTGGGGGGGGTATCTTCACAGATACGCAGTATTTT. Translation gives CSARFGGGIFTDTQYF.

This clonotype appeared many times. This sequence joins TRBV5-5 and TRBJ2-1; D not resolved. Germline assignment: CDR1 SGHKS and CDR2 YYEKEE (reference sequence). The CDR3 consists of 13 residues. The ends were cut back, 4 bases at V and 10 bases at J, with 15 bases in the middle. CDR3: CASSDTIQWEQFF. For the CDR3, the DNA is TGTGCCAGCAGCGACACAATACAATGGGAGCAGTTCTTC.

This clonotype was counted many times. The V gene is TRBV7-2, the J gene TRBJ1-2; 7 bases fit TRBD1. The CDR3 consists of 15 residues. After removal of 5 bases from V and 3 bases from J, the junction contained 9 bases not matched to a gene. CDR1 and CDR2 from the germline V gene are SGHTA and FQGNSA. CDR3 protein: CASSARTGTDYGYTF. CDR3 coding DNA: TGTGCCAGCAGCGCCCGCACCGGGACAGACTATGGCTACACCTTC.

This clonotype was seen many times. The gene calls are TRBV7-6 and TRBJ1-2; D remains ambiguous. This CDR3 spans 15 amino acids. V was shortened by 1 base and J by 3 bases, with 12 bases between the two germline ends. CDR1 SGHVS and CDR2 FNYEAQ come from the germline V gene. For the CDR3, the DNA is TGTGCCAGCAGCTTAGGGCAGAGAGAGCACTATGGCTACACCTTC. Translated: CASSLGQREHYGYTF.

This clonotype was seen ten or more times. One end of the junction does not line up with germline, which may come from a read error. This chain joins TRBV3-1 and TRBJ2-1, with 8 nucleotides matching TRBD2. This CDR3 contains 14 residues. The germline gives CDR1 LGHDT, CDR2 YNNKEL (reference sequence). Written as DNA, the CDR3 is TGTGCCAGCATCCAAGCGGGAGTGAGGGGTGAGCAGTTCTTC. Amino acids: CASIQAGVRGEQFF.

This clonotype was recorded at least ten times. This chain connects TRBV30 to TRBJ2-7, with 9 bases identical to TRBD2. The CDR3 has 14 amino acids. The V gene's germline CDR1 is GTSNPN and CDR2 SVGIG (reference sequence). Trimming took 0 bases from V and 7 from J; bases not matched to a gene: 7. CDR3 nucleotide sequence: TGTGCCTGGAGTGTATTAGCGGGAGTAGGAGAGCAGTACTTC. This sequence encodes CAWSVLAGVGEQYF.

The table lists this clonotype with many counts. V usage is TRBV7-2 and J usage is TRBJ2-3; D is uncertain. This CDR3 has 13 amino acids. The ends were cut back, 5 bases at V and 4 bases at J, with 10 bases in the middle. In germline, CDR1 is SGHTA, CDR2 FQGNSA. CDR3 sequence (DNA): TGTGCCAGCAGCAATCCGACGGCAGATACGCAGTATTTT. Translated, it gives CASSNPTADTQYF.

Ten or more counts support this clonotype. The chain couples TRBV28 to TRBJ2-5; D ambiguous. Germline CDR1 reads MDHEN; CDR2 reads SYDVKM. The CDR3 contains 12 residues. V shed 1 base and J shed 0 bases, with 0 bases lying between them. The CDR3 here is CASSLYQETQYF. CDR3 sequence (DNA): TGTGCCAGCAGTTTATACCAAGAGACCCAGTACTTC. Full variable domain (outside the CDR3, taken from reference TRBV28 and TRBJ2-5): DVKVTQSSRYLVKRTGEKVFLECVQDMDHENMFWYRQDPGLGLRLIYFSYDVKMKEKGDIPEGYSVSREKKERFSLILESASTNQTSMYLCASSLYQETQYFGPGTRLLVL.

This clonotype came up many times. This rearrangement joins TRBV10-3 to TRBJ2-3; TRBD2 might be the D (5 bases). The V end lost 2 bases, the J end lost 14 bases, and 17 bases lay between the germline ends. Germline CDR1 and CDR2: ENHRY and SYGVKD. The CDR3 totals 13 residues. The CDR3 DNA reads as TGTGCCATCAGTGAGCTGCGTTGGGCTAGCTTGTATTTT. The encoded protein is CAISELRWASLYF.

This clonotype showed up many times. CDR3 coding DNA: TGCGCCAGCAGCCTTGCGTTCGGCACAGATACGCAGTATTTT. Translating it yields CASSLAFGTDTQYF. The J gene is TRBJ2-3, the V gene TRBV4-3; D not resolved. The germline gives CDR1 LGHNA, CDR2 YSLEER. The CDR3 consists of 14 residues. The V and J ends lost 4 bases and 1 base respectively, with 9 bases between them.

There are many counts of this clonotype. The chain recombines TRBV7-8 with TRBJ1-1; no clear D gene. CDR3 length: 13 residues. V gave up 4 bases and J gave up 7 bases, with 13 bases separating them. Germline V gene data show CDR1 as SGHVS and CDR2 as FQNEAQ. In nucleotides, the CDR3 is TGTGCCAGCAGCTCCCAACCCGCGGGTGAAGCTTTCTTT. This encodes CASSSQPAGEAFF. The whole variable domain, remainder taken from reference TRBV7-8 and TRBJ1-1, is GAGVSQSPRYKVAKRGQDVALRCDPISGHVSLFWYQQALGQGPEFLTYFQNEAQLDKSGLPSDRFFAERPEGSVSTLKIQRTQQEDSAVYLCASSSQPAGEAFFGQGTRLTVV.

This clonotype has just a few counts. The genes are TRBV5-1 and TRBJ2-3, with D uncertain. Germline loops: CDR1 SGHRS, CDR2 YFSETQ. Trimming removed 0 bases from V and 6 bases from J, with 11 bases in between. CDR3 length: 14 amino acids. The CDR3 bases are TGCGCCAGCAGCTTGGATTTCCGGTCGGATACGCAGTATTTT. Its translation is CASSLDFRSDTQYF.

This clonotype occurred many times. V and J are TRBV7-2 and TRBJ2-5; 8 bases fit TRBD2. V lost 2 bases to trimming and J lost 5 bases; unmatched junction nucleotides: 4. CDR1 is SGHTA, CDR2 FQGNSA, per germline. The CDR3 consists of 14 residues. CDR3 protein: CASSLRLAKETQYF. CDR3 DNA: TGTGCCAGCAGCTTAAGACTAGCGAAGGAGACCCAGTACTTC.

The chain combines TRBV7-3 with TRBJ2-7; 8 positions agree with TRBD2. Germline V gene data show CDR1 as SGHTA and CDR2 as FQGTGA. Trimming took 5 bases from V and 5 from J; bases not matched to a gene: 8. The CDR3 loop spans 14 amino acids. The chain's CDR3 is CASSLGGVRNEQYF. The DNA for the CDR3 is TGTGCCAGCAGCCTCGGGGGGGTGAGGAACGAGCAGTACTTC.

The table lists this clonotype with many counts. This sequence joins TRBV19 and TRBJ1-5, with 7 bases aligning to TRBD1. Germline V gene lookup returns CDR1 LNHDA and CDR2 SQIVND (reference sequence). The CDR3 has 14 amino acids. Trimming took 5 bases from V and 5 from J; bases not matched to a gene: 6. The CDR3 region is CASSYTGVDQPQHF. The CDR3 DNA sequence: TGTGCCAGTAGTTATACAGGGGTGGATCAGCCCCAGCATTTT.